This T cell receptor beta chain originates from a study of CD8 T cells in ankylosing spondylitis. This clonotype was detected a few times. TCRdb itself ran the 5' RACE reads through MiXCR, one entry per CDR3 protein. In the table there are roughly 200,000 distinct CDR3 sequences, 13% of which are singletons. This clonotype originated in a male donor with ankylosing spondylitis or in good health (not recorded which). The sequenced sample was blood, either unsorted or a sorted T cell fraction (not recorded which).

The CDR3 is CASSPEGWEINTGELFF. CDR3 nucleotide sequence: TGTGCCAGCAGCCCAGAGGGGTGGGAAATTAACACCGGGGAGCTGTTTTTT. The V and J genes are TRBV5-5 and TRBJ2-2; D possibly uses TRBD1 or TRBD2 (5 bases each). Germline CDR1 is SGHKS and CDR2 is YYEKEE (reference sequence). V shed 4 bases and J shed 2 bases, with 18 bases lying between them. This CDR3 has 17 amino acids.